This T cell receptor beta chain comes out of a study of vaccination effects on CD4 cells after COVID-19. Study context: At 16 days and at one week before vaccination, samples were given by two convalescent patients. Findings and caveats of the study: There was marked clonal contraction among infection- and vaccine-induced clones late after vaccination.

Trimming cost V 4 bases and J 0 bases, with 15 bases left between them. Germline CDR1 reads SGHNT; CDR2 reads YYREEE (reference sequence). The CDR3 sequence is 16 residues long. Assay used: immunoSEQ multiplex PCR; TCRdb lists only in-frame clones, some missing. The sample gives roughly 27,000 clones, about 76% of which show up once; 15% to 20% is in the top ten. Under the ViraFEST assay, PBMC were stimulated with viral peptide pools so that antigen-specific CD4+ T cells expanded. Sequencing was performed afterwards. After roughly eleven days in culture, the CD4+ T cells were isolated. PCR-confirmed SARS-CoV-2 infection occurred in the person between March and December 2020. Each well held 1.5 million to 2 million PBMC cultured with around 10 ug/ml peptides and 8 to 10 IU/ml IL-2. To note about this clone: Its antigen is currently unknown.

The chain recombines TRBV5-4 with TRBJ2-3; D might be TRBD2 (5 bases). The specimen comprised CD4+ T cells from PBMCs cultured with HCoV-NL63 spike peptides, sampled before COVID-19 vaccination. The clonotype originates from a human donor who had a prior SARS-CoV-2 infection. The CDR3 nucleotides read TGTGCCAGCAGCCCGGGGAGTCGGACGAGCACAGATACGCAGTATTTT. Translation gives CASSPGSRTSTDTQYF.